Listed below are T cell receptor beta chains from one sample, sequenced in a study of blood T cell repertoires in COVID-19. TCRdb keeps only in-frame clones here, not all; method: immunoSEQ multiplex PCR. The data contain about 310,000 clones, about 89% of them seen just once; the ten biggest clones take up roughly a tenth. Material for sequencing was PBMCs or T cells enriched from blood (not recorded which). All receptors derive from a woman in her thirties or forties who had recovered from COVID-19. Each CDR3 is given with its conserved first and last residue. D genes are given only for firm matches. The size of a clone is reported for some rows only, either as once, few or many, or as a class for expanded clones.

J gene: TRBJ1-2; V gene: TRBV30; clone size: NA; D gene: NA; CDR3 protein: CAWSIGEGYGYTF
J gene: TRBJ2-1; V gene: TRBV4-3; clone size: NA; D gene: TRBD2; CDR3 protein: CASSASGTYNEQFF
J gene: TRBJ2-6; V gene: TRBV9; clone size: NA; D gene: NA; CDR3 protein: CASSVGGLGANVLTF
J gene: TRBJ2-1; V gene: TRBV29-1; clone size: NA; D gene: TRBD1; CDR3 protein: CSVEQGASHNEQFF
J gene: TRBJ2-2; V gene: TRBV18; clone size: NA; D gene: NA; CDR3 protein: CASSPVRENTGELFF
J gene: TRBJ2-7; V gene: TRBV9; clone size: NA; D gene: NA; CDR3 protein: CASSVEGSSYEQYF
J gene: TRBJ2-3; V gene: TRBV2; clone size: NA; D gene: NA; CDR3 protein: CASMPGTRLTDTQYF
J gene: TRBJ2-1; V gene: TRBV5-1; clone size: NA; D gene: NA; CDR3 protein: CASSWWQGTSYNEQFF
J gene: TRBJ2-1; V gene: TRBV2; clone size: NA; D gene: TRBD2; CDR3 protein: CASIGGRGGGYNEQFF
J gene: TRBJ2-7; V gene: TRBV2; clone size: NA; D gene: NA; CDR3 protein: CATSVVGAVYEQYF
J gene: TRBJ2-7; V gene: TRBV6-2/TRBV6-3; clone size: NA; D gene: NA; CDR3 protein: CASSYPREQYF
J gene: TRBJ1-1; V gene: TRBV21-1; clone size: NA; D gene: NA; CDR3 protein: CASSTQQENTEAFF
J gene: TRBJ2-3; V gene: TRBV28; clone size: NA; D gene: NA; CDR3 protein: CASSSPGGTDTQYF
J gene: TRBJ2-2; V gene: TRBV27; clone size: NA; D gene: NA; CDR3 protein: CASSLIFSGELFF
J gene: TRBJ2-1; V gene: TRBV9; clone size: NA; D gene: NA; CDR3 protein: CASSASRGGNEQFF
J gene: TRBJ1-5; V gene: TRBV9; clone size: NA; D gene: TRBD1; CDR3 protein: CASSLGQTSGPQHF
J gene: TRBJ2-5; V gene: TRBV7-9; clone size: NA; D gene: TRBD2; CDR3 protein: CASSLGWVAGDWETQYF
J gene: TRBJ1-1; V gene: TRBV6-5; clone size: NA; D gene: NA; CDR3 protein: CASSRRGVGGTEAFF
J gene: TRBJ2-7; V gene: TRBV4-3; clone size: NA; D gene: TRBD2; CDR3 protein: CASSQDGGEASYEQYF
J gene: TRBJ2-7; V gene: TRBV27; clone size: NA; D gene: TRBD1; CDR3 protein: CASGRDRDYEQYF
J gene: TRBJ1-1; V gene: TRBV27; clone size: NA; D gene: NA; CDR3 protein: CASSSRTEKNTEAFF
J gene: TRBJ2-1; V gene: TRBV7-9; clone size: NA; D gene: TRBD2; CDR3 protein: CASSWRTSGLGEQFF
J gene: TRBJ2-6; V gene: TRBV3-1/TRBV3-2; clone size: NA; D gene: NA; CDR3 protein: CASSQGDWGVASGANVLTF
J gene: TRBJ2-3; V gene: TRBV11-2; clone size: NA; D gene: TRBD2; CDR3 protein: CASSSRVAGGTDTQYF
J gene: TRBJ2-5; V gene: TRBV10-3; clone size: NA; D gene: TRBD1; CDR3 protein: CAISGQGVSETQYF
J gene: TRBJ2-5; V gene: TRBV9; clone size: NA; D gene: NA; CDR3 protein: CASSVEGQPGETQYF
J gene: TRBJ2-3; V gene: TRBV15; clone size: NA; D gene: NA; CDR3 protein: CATSSVTSRRGEQYF
J gene: TRBJ2-1; V gene: TRBV30; clone size: once; D gene: NA; CDR3 protein: CAWSGPPRSYNEQFF
J gene: TRBJ1-2; V gene: TRBV24-1; clone size: NA; D gene: NA; CDR3 protein: CATTDGAVGYTF
J gene: TRBJ1-4; V gene: TRBV29-1; clone size: NA; D gene: TRBD1; CDR3 protein: CSFGTGENEKLFF
J gene: TRBJ1-2; V gene: TRBV10-3; clone size: NA; D gene: NA; CDR3 protein: CAISEDPVNYGYTF
J gene: TRBJ1-2; V gene: TRBV9; clone size: few; D gene: TRBD1; CDR3 protein: CASSVEGRGVYGYTF